A selection of T cell receptor beta chains follows, all from one sample in a study of blood T cell repertoires in COVID-19. Using immunoSEQ multiplex PCR, the repertoire was profiled, and TCRdb retains in-frame clones only, with some absent. The sample has hundreds of thousands of clones; around nine tenths are singletons. Source material: peripheral blood. These receptor sequences come from a human donor in a cohort sampled during active COVID-19. Each CDR3 is given with its conserved first and last residue. D genes are given only for firm matches. Expanded clones are given a class, and other clones once, few, many or no size at all.

>TRBJ1-5|NA|NA|13|TRBV30
CAWGLGGNQPQHF
TGTGCCTGGGGCTTAGGAGGGAATCAGCCCCAGCATTTT
>TRBJ2-7|NA|NA|14|TRBV7-2
CASSLGRGSYEQYF
TGTGCCAGCAGCTTAGGCAGGGGATCCTACGAGCAGTACTTC
>TRBJ1-2|NA|NA|14|TRBV10-3
CAISESDSNYGYTF
TGTGCCATCAGTGAGTCCGACAGTAACTATGGCTACACCTTC
>TRBJ2-6|NA|NA|16|TRBV4-1
CASSQVNRAGANVLTF
TGCGCCAGCAGCCAGGTAAACAGGGCTGGGGCCAACGTCCTGACTTTC
>TRBJ1-3|NA|NA|17|TRBV19
CASSMRASTIPGNTIYF
TGTGCCAGTAGTATGAGGGCTTCGACTATTCCTGGAAACACCATATATTTT
>TRBJ2-1|NA|TRBD2|14|TRBV14
CASSKRGAYNEQFF
TGTGCCAGCAGCAAGCGGGGGGCGTACAATGAGCAGTTCTTC
>TRBJ2-1|NA|NA|14|TRBV5-1
CASSPGDLDNEQFF
TGCGCCAGCAGCCCGGGGGATCTGGACAATGAGCAGTTCTTC
>TRBJ2-5|NA|TRBD2|15|TRBV28
CASSLMGAGEETQYF
TGTGCCAGCAGTTTAATGGGAGCGGGAGAAGAGACCCAGTACTTC
>TRBJ2-7|NA|NA|15|TRBV5-1
CASSLAVTGPYEQYF
TGCGCCAGCAGCTTGGCTGTGACAGGCCCCTACGAGCAGTACTTC
>TRBJ2-5|NA|NA|12|TRBV6-1
CASSEQRETQYF
TGTGCCAGCAGTGAACAGAGGGAGACCCAGTACTTC
>TRBJ2-3|NA|NA|14|TRBV4-1
CASSQVSGKDTQYF
TGCGCCAGCAGCCAAGTTTCAGGGAAAGATACGCAGTATTTT
>TRBJ2-5|NA|NA|13|TRBV9
CASSVASGETQYF
TGTGCCAGCAGCGTAGCGTCGGGGGAGACCCAGTACTTC
>TRBJ2-7|NA|NA|14|TRBV28
CASSTPTPSYEQYF
TGTGCCAGCAGTACTCCAACCCCCTCCTACGAGCAGTACTTC
>TRBJ1-1|once|TRBD1|14|TRBV28
CASTTGDLNTEAFF
TGTGCCAGCACCACAGGGGACTTGAACACTGAAGCTTTCTTT
>TRBJ2-2|NA|NA|14|TRBV21-1
CASSKWALSGELFF
TGTGCCAGCAGCAAATGGGCGCTGTCCGGGGAGCTGTTTTTT
>TRBJ2-7|once|TRBD2|14|TRBV7-2
CASSLGLAGSEQYF
TGTGCCAGCAGCTTGGGACTAGCGGGAAGTGAGCAGTACTTC
>TRBJ2-7|NA|TRBD1|17|TRBV28
CASSLHSGTGDYLEQYF
TGTGCCAGCAGTTTACATTCCGGGACAGGGGACTACCTGGAGCAGTACTTC
>TRBJ2-3|NA|TRBD2|16|TRBV7-9
CASSQGTSGNLDTQYF
TGTGCCAGCAGCCAGGGGACTAGCGGGAACCTGGATACGCAGTATTTT
>TRBJ1-1|NA|NA|12|TRBV11-3
CASSNMNTEAFF
TGTGCCAGCAGCAATATGAACACTGAAGCTTTCTTT
>TRBJ1-1|NA|NA|11|TRBV2
CASSDIHEAFF
TGTGCCAGCAGTGACATACATGAAGCTTTCTTT
>TRBJ1-4|NA|TRBD1|13|TRBV7-2
CASGTGADEKLFF
TGTGCCAGCGGGACAGGGGCCGATGAAAAACTGTTTTTT
>TRBJ1-4|few|NA|14|TRBV3-1/TRBV3-2
CASSHEATNEKLFF
TGTGCCAGCAGTCACGAGGCAACTAATGAAAAACTGTTTTTT
>TRBJ2-2|NA|NA|11|TRBV11-2
CASSGGPGLFF
TGTGCCAGCAGCGGGGGCCCGGGGCTGTTTTTT
>TRBJ2-7|NA|TRBD1|13|TRBV2
CASRGTETYEQYF
TGTGCCAGCAGAGGGACAGAAACCTACGAGCAGTACTTC
>TRBJ2-7|few|NA|15|TRBV13
CASALRDNWMGEQYF
TGTGCCAGCGCGCTCCGGGACAACTGGATGGGCGAGCAGTACTTC
>TRBJ2-5|NA|NA|14|TRBV5-8
CASSLEYSQETQYF
TGTGCCAGCAGCTTGGAATATAGTCAAGAGACCCAGTACTTC
>TRBJ2-1|NA|TRBD1|14|TRBV24-1
CATSDSLDRDKQFF
TGTGCCACCAGTGATTCCTTGGACAGGGATAAGCAGTTCTTC
>TRBJ2-5|NA|NA|13|TRBV15
CATTGHSQETQYF
TGTGCCACCACGGGACATTCTCAAGAGACCCAGTACTTC
>TRBJ1-1|NA|NA|14|TRBV3-1/TRBV3-2
CASSQAGARTEAFF
TGTGCCAGCAGCCAAGCTGGGGCGCGAACTGAAGCTTTCTTT
>TRBJ2-1|NA|TRBD2|15|TRBV5-4
CASSITSGRMGEQFF
TGTGCCAGCAGCATTACTAGCGGGAGGATGGGTGAGCAGTTCTTC
>TRBJ2-7|NA|TRBD1|12|TRBV29-1
CSVGTGAYEQYF
TGCAGCGTTGGGACAGGGGCGTACGAGCAGTACTTC
>TRBJ1-1|once|NA|12|TRBV29-1
CSVEDIGTEAFF
TGCAGCGTTGAAGACATCGGGACTGAAGCTTTCTTT
>TRBJ1-2|NA|NA|13|TRBV25-1
CASSDSPAGGYTF
TGTGCCAGCAGTGACTCCCCCGCGGGGGGCTACACCTTC
>TRBJ1-2|NA|NA|14|TRBV5-1
CASSLERGGEGYTF
TGCGCCAGCAGCTTGGAGCGGGGCGGGGAGGGCTACACCTTC
>TRBJ2-7|NA|TRBD1|15|TRBV5-1
CASSIGTGRPYEQYF
TGCGCCAGCAGCATCGGGACAGGGAGGCCCTACGAGCAGTACTTC
>TRBJ1-4|NA|TRBD1|15|TRBV15
CATSGTGGASEKLFF
TGTGCCACCAGCGGGACAGGGGGCGCGTCTGAAAAACTGTTTTTT